The source of this TCR beta chain is a study of T cells in Graves' hyperthyroidism and ophthalmopathy. The ends lost 6 bases at V and 7 bases at J; junction bases unmatched: 6. The CDR3 spans 13 residues. This clonotype came up many times. The antigen remains unidentified. The study, taken as a whole, reports: A model using 13 V-J features told ophthalmopathy apart from stable hyperthyroidism. Model predictions of ophthalmopathy came a median 6.5 months before onset.

The diagnoses drew upon clinical symptoms, serum thyroxine and TRAb, thyroid ultrasound and orbital computed tomography. Each 10 ml fresh peripheral blood draw supplied the PBMCs. Amplified regions were TCR beta CDR3 sequences from RNA transcripts. Carried out on the TCR CDR3, a first-round RT-PCR used the HTBI primer set. TCRdb re-called the multiplex PCR reads with MiXCR, one entry per CDR3 protein. This sample yields 300,000 to 450,000 distinct CDR3 sequences, of which approximately 15% are seen a single time; 15% to 20% belongs to the top ten. The TCR sequence derives from a woman under 40 with Graves' ophthalmopathy. The sequencing sample was made of blood. The chain joins TRBV12-3 or TRBV12-4 to TRBJ1-5, with 7 bases matching TRBD1. For the CDR3, the DNA is TGTGCCAGCAGAAAGACAGGGAGCCAGCCCCAGCATTTT. Translation: CASRKTGSQPQHF.